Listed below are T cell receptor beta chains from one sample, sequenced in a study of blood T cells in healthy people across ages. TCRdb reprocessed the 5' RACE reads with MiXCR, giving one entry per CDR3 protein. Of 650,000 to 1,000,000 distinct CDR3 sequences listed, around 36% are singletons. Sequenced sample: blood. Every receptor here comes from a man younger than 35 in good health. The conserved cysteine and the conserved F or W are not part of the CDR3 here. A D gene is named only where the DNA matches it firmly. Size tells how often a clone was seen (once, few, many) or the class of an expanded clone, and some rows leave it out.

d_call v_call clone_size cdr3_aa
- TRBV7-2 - ASSSFEGGYT
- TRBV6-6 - ASRNGPWRVGEKLF
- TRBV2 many ASSSQDTEAF
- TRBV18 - ASSPGSKTDTQY
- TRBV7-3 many ASSPALSEGGFNEQY
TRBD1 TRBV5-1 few ASSLDWGRGLTEAF
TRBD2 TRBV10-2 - ASRLAGGINEQF
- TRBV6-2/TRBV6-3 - ASTLGGRTYGYT
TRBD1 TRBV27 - ASSSSRDRGMKAFEAF
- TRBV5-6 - TSSPTGETYSEQY
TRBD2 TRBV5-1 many ASSSSTSGVVGEQF
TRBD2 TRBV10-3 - AISRLADNTGELF
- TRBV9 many ASSDLGLPIYNEQF
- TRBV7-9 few ASSNLGGHNEQF
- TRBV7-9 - ASSPSPGQWNTEAF
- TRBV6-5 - ASWRGLGDEQY
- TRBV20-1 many SANRDNYEQY
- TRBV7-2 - ASSPTRDLGGYT
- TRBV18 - ASSPRSPSSYNEQF
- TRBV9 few ASSVANLNEQY
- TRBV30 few AWSVKGLRTDTQY
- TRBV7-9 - ANSRGSRETQY
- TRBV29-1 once SVVSGIGYT
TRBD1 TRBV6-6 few ASWLGQGAGGNQPQH
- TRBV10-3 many AITKDSASSYNEQF
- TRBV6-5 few ASSYALNQPQH
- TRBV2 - ASSEPSNSNQPQH
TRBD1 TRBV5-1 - ASSNRGSLDEQY
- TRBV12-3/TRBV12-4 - TTGPGNTEAF
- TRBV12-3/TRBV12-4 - ASIMALTPHNEQF
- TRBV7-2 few ASSSWSLSPLH
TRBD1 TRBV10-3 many AISLPPGQGKNIQY
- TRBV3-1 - ASSQGQSREKLF
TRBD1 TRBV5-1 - ASSVKRDRVETQY
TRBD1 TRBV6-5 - ASRQGEVSTEAF
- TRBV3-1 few ASSLQADYGYT
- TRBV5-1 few ASSLSPQADTQY
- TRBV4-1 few ASSQEGRDTGELF
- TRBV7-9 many ASSLRGDTDTQY
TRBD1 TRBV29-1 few SVNRDRGTYEQY
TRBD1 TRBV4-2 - ASSQDPTGQGVGTGELF
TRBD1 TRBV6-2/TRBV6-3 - ASSYRDRVYNEQF
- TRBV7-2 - ASSLGKKGPRYGYT
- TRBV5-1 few ASSFHDEQF
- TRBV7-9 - ASSLVGGQRNTEAF
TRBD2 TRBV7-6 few ANSLVDLAGLQETQY
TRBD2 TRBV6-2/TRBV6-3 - ASSPRLAGPPYYNEQY
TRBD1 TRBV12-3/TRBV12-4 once ASSLTTGGLGYGYT
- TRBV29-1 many SVESGGTDRYEQY
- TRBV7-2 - ASSLKELTGSIHNEQF
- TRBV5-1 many ASSSITGTGYEQY
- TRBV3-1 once ASSPPRGRAGTDTQY
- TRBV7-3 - ASSVGGLWSPLH
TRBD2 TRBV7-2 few ASTPEYIAGARGNIQY
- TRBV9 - TSSTSQNRDLETQY